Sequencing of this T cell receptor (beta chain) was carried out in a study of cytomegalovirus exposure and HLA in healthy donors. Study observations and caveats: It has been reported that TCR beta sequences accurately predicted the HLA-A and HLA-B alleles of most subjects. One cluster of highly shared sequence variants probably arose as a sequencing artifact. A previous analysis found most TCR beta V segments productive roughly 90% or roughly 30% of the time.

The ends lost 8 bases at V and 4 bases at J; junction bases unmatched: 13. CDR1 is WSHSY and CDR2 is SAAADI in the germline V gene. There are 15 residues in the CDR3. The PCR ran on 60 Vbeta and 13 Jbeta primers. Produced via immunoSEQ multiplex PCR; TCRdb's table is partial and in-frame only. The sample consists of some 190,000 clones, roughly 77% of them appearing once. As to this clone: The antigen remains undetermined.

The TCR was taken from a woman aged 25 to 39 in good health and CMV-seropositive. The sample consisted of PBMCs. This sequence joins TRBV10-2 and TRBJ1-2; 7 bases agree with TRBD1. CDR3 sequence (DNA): TGCGCCAGCGGGGATTTACAGGGGATCTTCTATGGCTACACCTTC. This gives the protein CASGDLQGIFYGYTF.